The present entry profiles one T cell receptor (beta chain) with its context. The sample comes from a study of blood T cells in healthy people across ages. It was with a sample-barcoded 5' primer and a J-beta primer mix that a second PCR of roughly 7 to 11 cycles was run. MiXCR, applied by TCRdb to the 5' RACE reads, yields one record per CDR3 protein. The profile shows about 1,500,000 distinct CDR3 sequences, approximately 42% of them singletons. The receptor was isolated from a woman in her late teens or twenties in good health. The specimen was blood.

CDR3 in amino acids: CASTTGVYTEAFF. DNA for the CDR3: TGTGCCAGCACAACAGGGGTTTACACTGAAGCTTTCTTT. The J gene is TRBJ1-1, the V gene TRBV11-2; the match to TRBD1 covers 7 bases. V lost 7 bases to trimming and J lost 3 bases; unmatched junction nucleotides: 5. Germline CDR1 reads SGHAT; CDR2 reads FQNNGV. The CDR3 loop spans 13 amino acids.